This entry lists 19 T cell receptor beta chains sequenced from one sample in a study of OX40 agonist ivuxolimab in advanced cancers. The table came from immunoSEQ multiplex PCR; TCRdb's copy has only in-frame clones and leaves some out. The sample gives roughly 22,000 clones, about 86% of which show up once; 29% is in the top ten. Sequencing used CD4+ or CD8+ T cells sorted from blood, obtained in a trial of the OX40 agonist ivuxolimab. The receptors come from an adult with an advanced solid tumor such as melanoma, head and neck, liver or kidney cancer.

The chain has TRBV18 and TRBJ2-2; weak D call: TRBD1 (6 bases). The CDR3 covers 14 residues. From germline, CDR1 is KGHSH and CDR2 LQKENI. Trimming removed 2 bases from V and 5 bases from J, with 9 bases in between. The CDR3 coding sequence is TGTGCCAGCTCACCAAAGACAGGTACCGGGGAGCTGTTTTTT. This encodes CASSPKTGTGELFF.

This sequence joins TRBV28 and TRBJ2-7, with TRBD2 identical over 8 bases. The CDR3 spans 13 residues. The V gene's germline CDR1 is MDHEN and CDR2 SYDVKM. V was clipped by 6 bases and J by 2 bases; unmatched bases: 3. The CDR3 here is CASSGREAYEQYF. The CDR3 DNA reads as TGTGCCAGCAGCGGGAGGGAAGCCTACGAGCAGTACTTC.

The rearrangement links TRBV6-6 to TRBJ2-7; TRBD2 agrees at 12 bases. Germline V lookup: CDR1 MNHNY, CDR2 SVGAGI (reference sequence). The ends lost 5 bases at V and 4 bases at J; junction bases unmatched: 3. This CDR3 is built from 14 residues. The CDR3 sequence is CASSPGLAGYEQYF. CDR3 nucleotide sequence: TGTGCCAGCAGTCCCGGACTAGCGGGATACGAGCAGTACTTC.

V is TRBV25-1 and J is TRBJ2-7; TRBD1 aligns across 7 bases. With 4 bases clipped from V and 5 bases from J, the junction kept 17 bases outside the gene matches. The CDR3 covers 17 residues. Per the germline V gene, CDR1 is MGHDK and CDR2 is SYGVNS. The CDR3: CASSATPPRGRLNEQYF. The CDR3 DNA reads TGTGCCAGCAGTGCAACCCCCCCGAGGGGGCGTTTAAACGAGCAGTACTTC.

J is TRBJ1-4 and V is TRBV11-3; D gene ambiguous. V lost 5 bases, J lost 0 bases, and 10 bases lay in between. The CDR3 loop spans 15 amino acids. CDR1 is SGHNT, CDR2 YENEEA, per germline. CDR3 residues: CASSISASTNEKLFF. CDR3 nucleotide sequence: TGTGCCAGCAGCATCTCAGCTTCAACTAATGAAAAACTGTTTTTT.

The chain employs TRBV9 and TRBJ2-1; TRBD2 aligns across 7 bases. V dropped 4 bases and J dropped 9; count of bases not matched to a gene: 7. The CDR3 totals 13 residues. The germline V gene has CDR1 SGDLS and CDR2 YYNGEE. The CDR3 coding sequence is TGTGCCAGCAGCCACCGACTAGCCGGTGAGCAGTTCTTC. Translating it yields CASSHRLAGEQFF.

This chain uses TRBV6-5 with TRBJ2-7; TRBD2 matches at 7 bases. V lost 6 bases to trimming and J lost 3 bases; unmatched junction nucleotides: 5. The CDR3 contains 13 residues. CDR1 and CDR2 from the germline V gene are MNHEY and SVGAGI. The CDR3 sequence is CASSLGLNYEQYF. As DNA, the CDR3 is TGTGCCAGCAGCCTGGGACTAAACTACGAGCAGTACTTC.

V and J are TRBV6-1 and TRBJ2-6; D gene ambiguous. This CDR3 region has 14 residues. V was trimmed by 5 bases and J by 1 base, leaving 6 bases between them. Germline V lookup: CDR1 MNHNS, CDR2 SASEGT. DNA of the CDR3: TGTGCCAGCAGTAAGGGTTCTGGGGCCAACGTCCTGACTTTC. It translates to CASSKGSGANVLTF.

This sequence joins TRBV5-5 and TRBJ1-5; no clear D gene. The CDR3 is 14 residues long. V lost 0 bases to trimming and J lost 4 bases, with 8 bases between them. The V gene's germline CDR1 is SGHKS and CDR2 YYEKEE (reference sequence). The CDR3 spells CASSLASPNQPQHF. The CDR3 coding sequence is TGTGCCAGCAGCTTGGCGTCACCTAATCAGCCCCAGCATTTT.

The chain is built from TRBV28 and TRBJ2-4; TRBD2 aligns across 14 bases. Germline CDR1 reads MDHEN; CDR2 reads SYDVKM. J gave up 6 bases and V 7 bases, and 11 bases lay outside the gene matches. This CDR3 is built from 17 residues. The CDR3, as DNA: TGTGCCAGCAAACCCGGACTAGCGGGAGGCCCGTTAAACATTCAGTACTTC. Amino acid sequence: CASKPGLAGGPLNIQYF.

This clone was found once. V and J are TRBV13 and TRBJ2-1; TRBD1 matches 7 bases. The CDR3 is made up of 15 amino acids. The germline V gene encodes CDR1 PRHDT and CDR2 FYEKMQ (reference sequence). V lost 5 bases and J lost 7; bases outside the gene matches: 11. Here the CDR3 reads CASSRIGDSRNEQFF. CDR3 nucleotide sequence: TGTGCCAGCAGCCGAATAGGGGACAGTAGAAATGAGCAGTTCTTC.

For the CDR3, the DNA is TGTGCCAGCAGCAGAGGGGGGAATGAGCAGTTCTTC. This sequence encodes CASSRGGNEQFF. The rearrangement uses TRBV5-5 and TRBJ2-1; D tentatively reads TRBD1 or TRBD2 (6 bases each). This CDR3 is built from 12 residues. Germline CDR1 is SGHKS and CDR2 is YYEKEE (reference sequence). V was trimmed by 4 bases and J by 7 bases, leaving 9 bases between them. The variable domain in full, completed from reference TRBV5-5 and TRBJ2-1, reads DAGVTQSPTHLIKTRGQQVTLRCSPISGHKSVSWYQQVLGQGPQFIFQYYEKEERGRGNFPDRFSARQFPNYSSELNVNALLLGDSALYLCASSRGGNEQFFGPGTRLTVL.

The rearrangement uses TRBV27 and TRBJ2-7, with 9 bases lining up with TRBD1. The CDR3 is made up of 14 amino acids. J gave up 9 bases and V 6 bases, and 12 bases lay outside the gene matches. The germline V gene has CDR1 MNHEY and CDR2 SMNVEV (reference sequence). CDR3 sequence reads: CASSVGGTGRGQYF. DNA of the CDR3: TGTGCCAGCAGCGTAGGGGGGACAGGGAGGGGGCAGTACTTC.

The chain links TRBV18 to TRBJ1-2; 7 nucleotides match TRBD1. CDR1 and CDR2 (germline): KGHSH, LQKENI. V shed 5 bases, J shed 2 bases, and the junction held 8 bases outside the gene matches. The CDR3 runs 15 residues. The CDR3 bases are TGTGCCAGCTCAGGCGGGACAGCAGTAAACTATGGCTACACCTTC. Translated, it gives CASSGGTAVNYGYTF.

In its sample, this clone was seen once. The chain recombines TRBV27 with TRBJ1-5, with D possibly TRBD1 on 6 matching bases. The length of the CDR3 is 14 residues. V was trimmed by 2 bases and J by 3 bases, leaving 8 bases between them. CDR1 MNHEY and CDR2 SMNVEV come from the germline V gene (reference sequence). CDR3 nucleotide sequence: TGTGCCAGCAGTTTAAGGGACAACAATCAGCCCCAGCATTTT. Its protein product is CASSLRDNNQPQHF.

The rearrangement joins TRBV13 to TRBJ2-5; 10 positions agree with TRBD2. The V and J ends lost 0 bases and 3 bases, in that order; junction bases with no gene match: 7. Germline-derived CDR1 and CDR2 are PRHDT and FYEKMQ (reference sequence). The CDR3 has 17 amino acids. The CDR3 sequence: CASSLGVGTSVKETQYF. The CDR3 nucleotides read TGTGCCAGCAGCTTAGGTGTAGGGACTAGCGTTAAAGAGACCCAGTACTTC.

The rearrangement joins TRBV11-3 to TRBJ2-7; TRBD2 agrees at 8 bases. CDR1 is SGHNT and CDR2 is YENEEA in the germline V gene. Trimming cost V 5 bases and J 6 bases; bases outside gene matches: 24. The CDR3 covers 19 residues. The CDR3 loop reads CASSNRGGAGPRGLFEQYF. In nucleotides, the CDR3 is TGTGCCAGCAGCAACCGGGGGGGGGCCGGACCCCGGGGACTATTCGAGCAGTACTTC.

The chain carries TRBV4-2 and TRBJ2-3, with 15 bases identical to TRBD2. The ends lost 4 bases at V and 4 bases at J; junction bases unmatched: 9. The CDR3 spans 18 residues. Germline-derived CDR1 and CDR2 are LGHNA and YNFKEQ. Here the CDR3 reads CASSPGLAGGDWPDTQYF. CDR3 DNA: TGTGCCAGCAGCCCGGGACTAGCGGGAGGAGACTGGCCAGATACGCAGTATTTT.

The DNA of the CDR3 is TGTGCCAGCAGTCAGGGGGTCGACAGAAACTATGGCTACACCTTC. Protein product: CASSQGVDRNYGYTF. This chain connects TRBV2 to TRBJ1-2, with 7 nucleotides matching TRBD1. V was clipped by 5 bases and J by 2 bases; unmatched bases: 8. There are 15 residues in the CDR3. Germline V gives CDR1 SNHLY, CDR2 FYNNEI.